This T cell receptor beta chain came from a study of blood T cell repertoires in COVID-19. In the study overall: Whether acute or convalescent, the COVID-19 samples came from the United States, Italy and Spain.

Per the original methods: Reference gene primer amplification in the assay estimated nucleated cell counts. Libraries were prepared by immunoSEQ multiplex PCR; TCRdb keeps only in-frame clonotypes and omits some of them. The V and J calls and the clone size are those of that table, but D and trimming were determined from the DNA. The repertoire holds under 200,000 clones, with approximately 81% as singletons. Trimming took 8 bases from V and 2 from J; bases not matched to a gene: 8. CDR1 and CDR2 (germline): MNHEY, SVGAGI. There are 14 residues in the CDR3. Sample: peripheral blood. The chain is built from TRBV6-5 and TRBJ1-1, with 7 bases fitting TRBD1. The source is a young man with active or convalescent COVID-19. In DNA, the CDR3 is TGTGCCAGCCTGAGGGACAGACCAAACACTGAAGCTTTCTTT. Its protein is CASLRDRPNTEAFF.